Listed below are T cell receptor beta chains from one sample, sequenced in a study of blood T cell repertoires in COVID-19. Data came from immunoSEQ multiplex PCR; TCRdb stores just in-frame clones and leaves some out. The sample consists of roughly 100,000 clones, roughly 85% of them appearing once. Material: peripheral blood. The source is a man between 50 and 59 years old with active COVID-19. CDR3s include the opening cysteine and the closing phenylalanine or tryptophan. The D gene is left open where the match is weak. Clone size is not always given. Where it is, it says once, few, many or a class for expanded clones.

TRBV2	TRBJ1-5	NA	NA	TGTGCCAGCAGTGCGGGTGGCAGCAATCAGCCCCAGCATTTT	CASSAGGSNQPQHF
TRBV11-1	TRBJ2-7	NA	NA	TGTGCCAGCAGCTTCAGACCGGGATTGAGCCACGAGCAGTACTTC	CASSFRPGLSHEQYF
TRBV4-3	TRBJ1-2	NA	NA	TGCGCCAGCAGCCAAGCGGGATTCTACACCTTC	CASSQAGFYTF
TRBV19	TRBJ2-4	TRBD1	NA	TGTGCCAGTAGTAAAGGGACAGGGGTGGACATTCAGTACTTC	CASSKGTGVDIQYF
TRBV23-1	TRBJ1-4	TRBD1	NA	TGCGCCAGCAGTCAAAGAACAGGGGAGCAGGGTGAAAAACTGTTTTTT	CASSQRTGEQGEKLFF
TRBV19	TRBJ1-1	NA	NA	TGTGCCAGTAGGCCAGAGGCGGCCACTGAAGCTTTCTTT	CASRPEAATEAFF
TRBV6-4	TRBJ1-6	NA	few	TGTGCCAGCACCCCACGGGGGTATTGGAATTCACCCCTCCACTTT	CASTPRGYWNSPLHF
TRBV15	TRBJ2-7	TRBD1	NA	TGTGCCACCAGCGGACCGGGACAGGCACCGCGTGGGCAGTACTTC	CATSGPGQAPRGQYF
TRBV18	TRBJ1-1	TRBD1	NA	TGTGCCAGCTCACCACTCTCCGGGACAGGCACTGAAGCTTTCTTT	CASSPLSGTGTEAFF
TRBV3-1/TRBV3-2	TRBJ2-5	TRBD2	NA	TGTGCCAGCAGCCAATATTGGACTAGCGGGGGCTCTGAGGGGACCCAGTACTTC	CASSQYWTSGGSEGTQYF
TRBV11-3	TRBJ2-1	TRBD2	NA	TGTGCCAGCAGCTTAAGGGGCGGGGGGTACAATGAGCAGTTCTTC	CASSLRGGGYNEQFF
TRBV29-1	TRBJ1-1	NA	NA	TGCAGCGTTGATTTGTGGAGCGATAATGAAGCTTTCTTT	CSVDLWSDNEAFF
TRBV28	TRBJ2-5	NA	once	TGTGCCAGCAGTTTCCTGGATCCGGGTAGGGAGACCCAGTACTTC	CASSFLDPGRETQYF
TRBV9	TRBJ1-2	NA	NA	TGTGCCAGCAGCTCCCATTGGGAGTCGGACTATGGCTACACCTTC	CASSSHWESDYGYTF
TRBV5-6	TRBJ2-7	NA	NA	TGTGCCAGCAAATTGACCTCGGGACTCACCTACGAGCAGTACTTC	CASKLTSGLTYEQYF
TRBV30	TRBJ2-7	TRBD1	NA	TGTGCCTGGACCCAACCCGGGACAGGGGACTACGAGCAGTACTTC	CAWTQPGTGDYEQYF
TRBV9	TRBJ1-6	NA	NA	TGTGCCAGCAGCGCCTACAGGGATAATTCACCCCTCCACTTT	CASSAYRDNSPLHF
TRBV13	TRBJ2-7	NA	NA	TGTGCCAGCGGACTTGTGGTGAGCGGCACGGGTGAGCAGTACTTC	CASGLVVSGTGEQYF
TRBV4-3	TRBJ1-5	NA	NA	TGCGCCAGCAGCCTAAGCGGAAGGGAAAATCAGCCCCAGCATTTT	CASSLSGRENQPQHF
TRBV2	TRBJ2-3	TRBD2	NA	TGTGCCAGCAAGGAGCGGGGCATAGCAGGCCTCTCAGATACGCAGTATTTT	CASKERGIAGLSDTQYF
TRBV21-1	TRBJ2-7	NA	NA	TGTGCCAGCAGCAACCCCTTAGGCAGGGCTCCCTACGAGCAGTACTTC	CASSNPLGRAPYEQYF
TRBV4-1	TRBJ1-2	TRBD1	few	TGCGCCAGCAGCCCTATGGGCACAGGGGGCTCCTATGGCTACACCTTC	CASSPMGTGGSYGYTF
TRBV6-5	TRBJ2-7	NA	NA	TGTGCCAGCATCTCAGACTCCTACGAGCAGTACTTC	CASISDSYEQYF
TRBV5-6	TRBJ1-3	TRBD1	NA	TGTGCCAGCAGTTCAGACAGGGTCGGAGGAAACACCATATATTTT	CASSSDRVGGNTIYF
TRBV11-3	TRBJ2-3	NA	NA	TGTGCCTCGAGTAGGACAGCTAGCACAGATACGCAGTATTTT	CASSRTASTDTQYF
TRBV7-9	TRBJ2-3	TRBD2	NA	TGTGCCAGCAGCTTATCTTTTAGCGGGGGCCCGACAGATACGCAGTATTTT	CASSLSFSGGPTDTQYF
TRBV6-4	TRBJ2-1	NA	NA	TGTGCCAGCAGTGAGATTCAAGGACAGTCATACAATGAGCAGTTCTTC	CASSEIQGQSYNEQFF
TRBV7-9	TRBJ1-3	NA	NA	TGTGCCAGCAGCACCCTGGGGAGCTCTGGAAACACCATATATTTT	CASSTLGSSGNTIYF
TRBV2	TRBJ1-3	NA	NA	TGTGCCAGCAGTGGCCAGGGGACTGGAAACACCATATATTTT	CASSGQGTGNTIYF
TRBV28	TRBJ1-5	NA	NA	TGTGCCAGCACTACAGGGAATAGCAATCAGCCCCAGCATTTT	CASTTGNSNQPQHF
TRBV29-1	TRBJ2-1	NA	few	TGCAGCTCGGATGACCGGGACTCGTACAATGAGCAGTTCTTC	CSSDDRDSYNEQFF
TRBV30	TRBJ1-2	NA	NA	TGTGCCTGGAACCGGGACACCGGGATCTATGGCTACACCTTC	CAWNRDTGIYGYTF
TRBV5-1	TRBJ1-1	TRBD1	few	TGCGCCAGCAGCATCCTTACAGGGGACACTGAAGCTTTCTTT	CASSILTGDTEAFF
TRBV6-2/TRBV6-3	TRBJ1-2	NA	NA	TGTGCCAGCAGCCCCCAGGCTATCTATGGCTACACCTTC	CASSPQAIYGYTF
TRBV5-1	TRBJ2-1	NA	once	TGCGCCAGCAGCCAGGACTTCAGCTCCTACAATGAGCAGTTCTTC	CASSQDFSSYNEQFF
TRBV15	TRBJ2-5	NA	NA	TGTGCCACCAGCAGAGGGGGCGGAGGGCAAGAGACCCAGTACTTC	CATSRGGGGQETQYF
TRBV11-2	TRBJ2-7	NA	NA	TGTGCCAGCAGCTTAGATCGGCGGAGGGCAACGGCCGAGCAGTACTTC	CASSLDRRRATAEQYF
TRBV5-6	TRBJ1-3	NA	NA	TGTGCCAGCAGCATACGGACGCGGGGGTCCATATATTTT	CASSIRTRGSIYF
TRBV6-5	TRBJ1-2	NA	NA	TGTGCCAGCAAGCAGGGAAGGGGAGGCTACACCTTC	CASKQGRGGYTF
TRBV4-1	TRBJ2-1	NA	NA	TGCGCCAGCAGTCGGGGGGCGGGGGCCATTGAGCAGTTCTTC	CASSRGAGAIEQFF
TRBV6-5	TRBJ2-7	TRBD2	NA	TGTGCCAGCAGTTACTCTGGCGGGGGGATATCCTACGAGCAGTACTTC	CASSYSGGGISYEQYF
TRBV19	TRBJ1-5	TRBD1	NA	TGTGCCAGTAGTATGCCTCCCCTGACAGGGGGCAATCAGCCCCAGCATTTT	CASSMPPLTGGNQPQHF
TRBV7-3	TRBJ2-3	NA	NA	TGTGCCAGCAGCTTAGGTCCGGCAGATACGCAGTATTTT	CASSLGPADTQYF
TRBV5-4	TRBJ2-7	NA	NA	TGTGCCAGCAGCTTTCGTCTTAGCTACGAGCAGTACTTC	CASSFRLSYEQYF
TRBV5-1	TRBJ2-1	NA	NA	TGCGCCAGCAGCGAGCGGTACAAGAGAAATGAGCAGTTCTTC	CASSERYKRNEQFF
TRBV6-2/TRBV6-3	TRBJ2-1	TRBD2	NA	TGTGCCAGCAGTTACGCGGGGGTCTACAATGAGCAGTTCTTC	CASSYAGVYNEQFF
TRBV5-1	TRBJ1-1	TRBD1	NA	TGCGCCAGCAGCTTGGGTGGAGGGGGCTGGAGGACTGAAGCTTTCTTT	CASSLGGGGWRTEAFF
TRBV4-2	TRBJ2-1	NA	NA	TGTGCCAGCAGCCAAGATTGGGGGCGTTTCGGGAATGAGCAGTTCTTC	CASSQDWGRFGNEQFF
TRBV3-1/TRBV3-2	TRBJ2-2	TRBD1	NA	TGTGCCAGCAGTAAAGGGGGCAGGGCGAACACCGGGGAGCTGTTTTTT	CASSKGGRANTGELFF
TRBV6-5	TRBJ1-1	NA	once	TGTGCCAGCAGTTACCATCGAGCGGATCGCGGCACTGAAGCTTTCTTT	CASSYHRADRGTEAFF
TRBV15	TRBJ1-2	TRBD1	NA	TGTGCCACCAGCAGAGGCCACTCCCAAGGGGCAGGGGGCTCCTATGGCTACACCTTC	CATSRGHSQGAGGSYGYTF